Here is one TCR beta chain with its context. The entry originates in a study of blood T cell repertoires in COVID-19. Data came from immunoSEQ multiplex PCR; TCRdb stores just in-frame clones and leaves some out. The sample includes 40,000 to 60,000 clones, approximately 90% seen only once; the top ten take about 5%. Germline V gene data show CDR1 as SNHLY and CDR2 as FYNNEI. The CDR3 has 16 residues. The ends lost 7 bases at V and 3 bases at J; junction bases unmatched: 10. The chain joins TRBV2 to TRBJ1-1; TRBD1 agrees at 11 bases. Sample: peripheral blood. The TCR sequence derives from a man aged 35 to 55 with active COVID-19. This CDR3 is CASTDRGRHWDTEAFF. In DNA form, the CDR3 reads TGTGCCAGCACGGACAGGGGGCGACACTGGGACACTGAAGCTTTCTTT.